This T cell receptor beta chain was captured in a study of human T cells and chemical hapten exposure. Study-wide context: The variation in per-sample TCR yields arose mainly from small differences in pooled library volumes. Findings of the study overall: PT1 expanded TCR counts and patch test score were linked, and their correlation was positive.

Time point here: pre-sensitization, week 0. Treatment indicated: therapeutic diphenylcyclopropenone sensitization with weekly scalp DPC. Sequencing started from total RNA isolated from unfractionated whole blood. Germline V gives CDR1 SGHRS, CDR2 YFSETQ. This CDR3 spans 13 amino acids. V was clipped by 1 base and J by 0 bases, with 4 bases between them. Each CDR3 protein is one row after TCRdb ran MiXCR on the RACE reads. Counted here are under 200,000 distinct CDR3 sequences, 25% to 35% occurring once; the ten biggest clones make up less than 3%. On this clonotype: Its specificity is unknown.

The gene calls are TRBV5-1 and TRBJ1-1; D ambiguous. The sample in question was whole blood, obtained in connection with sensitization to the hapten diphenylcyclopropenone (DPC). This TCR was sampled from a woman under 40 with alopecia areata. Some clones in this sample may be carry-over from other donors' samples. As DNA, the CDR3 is TGCGCCAGCAGCTTGATGGTGAACACTGAAGCTTTCTTT. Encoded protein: CASSLMVNTEAFF. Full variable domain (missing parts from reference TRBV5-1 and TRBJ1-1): KAGVTQTPRYLIKTRGQQVTLSCSPISGHRSVSWYQQTPGQGLQFLFEYFSETQRNKGNFPGRFSGRQFSNSRSEMNVSTLELGDSALYLCASSLMVNTEAFFGQGTRLTVV.